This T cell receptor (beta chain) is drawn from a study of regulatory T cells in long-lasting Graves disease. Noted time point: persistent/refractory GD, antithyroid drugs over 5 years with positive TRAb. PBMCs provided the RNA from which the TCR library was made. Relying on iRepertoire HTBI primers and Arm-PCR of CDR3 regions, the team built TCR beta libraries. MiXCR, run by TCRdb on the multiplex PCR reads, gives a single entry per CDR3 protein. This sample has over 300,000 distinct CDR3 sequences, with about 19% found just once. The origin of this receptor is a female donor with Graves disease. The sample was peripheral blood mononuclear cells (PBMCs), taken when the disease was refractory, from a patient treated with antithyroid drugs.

CDR3: CASSPGLAGLRPQGIYEQYF. DNA for the CDR3: TGCGCCAGCAGCCCAGGACTAGCGGGACTTCGGCCCCAGGGGATCTACGAGCAGTACTTC. This sequence joins TRBV4-3 and TRBJ2-7; 12 bases align to TRBD2. Per the germline V gene, CDR1 is LGHNA and CDR2 is YSLEER. The ends lost 4 bases at V and 3 bases at J; junction bases unmatched: 19. This CDR3 region has 20 residues.